A selection of T cell receptor beta chains follows, all from one sample in a study of blood T cells in healthy people across ages. TCRdb re-called the 5' RACE reads through MiXCR, storing one row per CDR3 protein. Of under 750,000 distinct CDR3 sequences in the sample, 40% to 50% were seen once. Specimen: blood. The receptors derive from a man at least 80 years old in good health. Each CDR3 is given with its conserved first and last residue. The D gene is left open where the match is weak. Clone sizes are given selectively: once, few, many, or a class where the clone is expanded.

v_gene	d_gene	abundance	j_gene	CDR3nt	CDR3aa
TRBV6-6	NA	NA	TRBJ2-1	TGTGCCAGCAGTGGGACGGCGGGCGAGACCCAGTTCTTC	CASSGTAGETQFF
TRBV20-1	TRBD2	NA	TRBJ2-1	TGCAGTGCTAATCCGGGACTAGCAACCTACAATGAGCAGTTCTTC	CSANPGLATYNEQFF
TRBV20-1	TRBD1	few	TRBJ2-7	TGCAGTGGGAGATGGGACAGGGGCCTCGAGCAGTACTTC	CSGRWDRGLEQYF
TRBV7-9	NA	NA	TRBJ2-7	TGTGCCGGTAGCCCAGCTTTGGGAATACCCTACGAGCAGTACTTC	CAGSPALGIPYEQYF
TRBV9	NA	NA	TRBJ2-3	TGTGCCAGCAGCGTAGGGAGCCTAGATACGCAGTATTTT	CASSVGSLDTQYF
TRBV7-6	NA	NA	TRBJ2-6	TGTGCCAGCAGCTTAAACCCCCATTCTGGGGCCAACGTCCTGACTTTC	CASSLNPHSGANVLTF
TRBV20-1	NA	NA	TRBJ2-7	TGCAGTGCTTCCAAGGGGGGGGTGGTCACCTACGAGCAGTACTTC	CSASKGGVVTYEQYF
TRBV28	NA	NA	TRBJ1-1	TGTGCCAGCAGTCGCGCCTCGACGGTAGTGGTCACTGAAGCTTTCTTT	CASSRASTVVVTEAFF
TRBV29-1	NA	few	TRBJ2-5	TGCAGCGTTGCCCGGCTCGAAGAGACCCAGTACTTC	CSVARLEETQYF
TRBV9	TRBD2	few	TRBJ2-3	TGTGCCAGCAGCCCACTCCTAGCGGGAGTGGGAGATACGCAGTATTTT	CASSPLLAGVGDTQYF
TRBV25-1	TRBD1	NA	TRBJ2-7	TGTGCCAGCAGTGGGACAGGCCAGGGTCGCTACGAGCAGTACTTC	CASSGTGQGRYEQYF
TRBV29-1	TRBD1	few	TRBJ2-7	TGCAGCGTAGGGACAGGGATCAGCGAGCAGTACTTC	CSVGTGISEQYF
TRBV29-1	TRBD1	NA	TRBJ2-2	TGCAGCACCACAGACAGGGACACCGGGGAGCTGTTTTTT	CSTTDRDTGELFF
TRBV7-2	TRBD2	few	TRBJ2-1	TGTGCCAGCAGCTTCGAGCGGGGGGTGAATGAGCAGTTCTTC	CASSFERGVNEQFF